These 24 T cell receptor beta chains were sequenced from one sample in a study of stem cell transplantation in POMP-related autoinflammatory disease (dated by TCRdb to the early 2020s). The library was obtained by the immunoSEQ multiplex PCR assay. As stored in TCRdb, this immuneACCESS dataset retains in-frame rearrangements with V and J assigned. A fraction of the clones does not appear; measured against another copy, unresolved V genes explain less than half of the discrepancy, and the remainder lacks a known reason. The sample data list around 9,000 clones, and about 88% of these were observed just once. Over 10% of the sample rests with the top ten. Interpreted using the paper, the time point label stands for: after hematopoietic stem cell transplant. Sequencing was performed on CD8+ T cells from PBMCs, taken after stem cell transplantation. The receptors come from a human patient with POMP-related autoinflammation and immune dysregulation (PRAID). It is possible that, after a transplant, some T cells come from the graft donor.

This rearrangement joins TRBV29-1 to TRBJ2-4; 7 nucleotides align to TRBD2. The CDR3 is made up of 15 amino acids. V trimming: 1 base; J trimming: 8 bases; junction bases outside the gene matches: 11. Germline V lookup: CDR1 SQVTM, CDR2 ANQGSEA. The DNA of the CDR3 is TGCAGCGTTGAAGGGCGGACTAGTTTCGGGGACATTCAGTACTTC. This gives the protein CSVEGRTSFGDIQYF.

The chain couples TRBV28 to TRBJ1-4; D call uncertain. This CDR3 has 14 residues. Trimming took off 6 bases at V and 1 base at J, with 9 bases between the two ends. In germline, CDR1 is MDHEN, CDR2 SYDVKM. The CDR3 region is CASSSRLTNEKLFF. DNA for the CDR3: TGTGCCAGCAGCTCGCGCTTAACTAATGAAAAACTGTTTTTT.

The chain has TRBV28 and TRBJ1-1, with D possibly matching TRBD1 (6 bases). The germline V gene encodes CDR1 MDHEN and CDR2 SYDVKM. V lost 3 bases to trimming and J lost 5 bases, with 22 bases between them. The CDR3 consists of 17 residues. The CDR3 loop reads CASSFGPGQTPTTEAFF. The CDR3 bases are TGTGCCAGCAGTTTCGGACCAGGACAGACGCCAACGACTGAAGCTTTCTTT.

The chain recombines TRBV30 with TRBJ2-7, with D hard to call. This CDR3 comprises 10 residues. The V and J ends lost 5 bases and 2 bases respectively, with 4 bases between them. Germline V gene data show CDR1 as GTSNPN and CDR2 as SVGIG (reference sequence). CDR3 sequence reads: CAWGAYEQYF. The CDR3 DNA reads TGTGCCTGGGGGGCCTACGAGCAGTACTTC.

The chain couples TRBV9 to TRBJ2-7, with D maybe TRBD1 (5 bases). There are 14 residues in the CDR3. Germline CDR1 SGDLS, CDR2 YYNGEE. The ends were cut back, 6 bases at V and 0 bases at J, with 13 bases in the middle. The CDR3 DNA reads as TGTGCCAGCAAAAGGGGCCCGAGCTCCTACGAGCAGTACTTC. This translates into CASKRGPSSYEQYF. Filled out from reference TRBV9 and TRBJ2-7, the complete variable domain reads DSGVTQTPKHLITATGQRVTLRCSPRSGDLSVYWYQQSLDQGLQFLIQYYNGEERAKGNILERFSAQQFPDLHSELNLSSLELGDSALYFCASKRGPSSYEQYFGPGTRLTVT.

CDR3 bases: TGTGCCACCGGGGACACCTCAACTAATGAAAAACTGTTTTTT. It codes for CATGDTSTNEKLFF. The chain has TRBV15 and TRBJ1-4; D might be TRBD1 (6 bases). The CDR3 is 14 amino acids. V dropped 8 bases and J dropped 0 bases, with 10 bases sitting between them. Germline V gene lookup returns CDR1 LNHNV and CDR2 YYDKDF (reference sequence).

The V call is TRBV28, the J call TRBJ1-4; TRBD1 aligns across 10 bases. The J segment lost 7 bases and the V segment lost 4 bases, leaving 12 bases of the junction unmatched. Per germline, CDR1 MDHEN and CDR2 SYDVKM. CDR3 length: 17 residues. The CDR3 sequence is CASSSPRQGAGFEKLFF. The CDR3 coding sequence is TGTGCCAGCAGTTCCCCCAGACAGGGGGCGGGTTTTGAAAAACTGTTTTTT.

The genes are TRBV19 and TRBJ1-5; TRBD1 agrees at 7 bases. The CDR3 totals 16 residues. The germline V gene has CDR1 LNHDA and CDR2 SQIVND (reference sequence). The trim removed 2 bases at V and 3 bases at J, leaving 7 bases unmatched. Written as DNA, the CDR3 is TGTGCCAGTAGTATAACCCGACAGGGTCCCAATCAGCCCCAGCATTTT. This translates into CASSITRQGPNQPQHF. The entire variable domain, with the rest obtained from reference TRBV19 and TRBJ1-5, is as follows: DGGITQSPKYLFRKEGQNVTLSCEQNLNHDAMYWYRQDPGQGLRLIYYSQIVNDFQKGDIAEGYSVSREKKESFPLTVTSAQKNPTAFYLCASSITRQGPNQPQHFGDGTRLSIL.

The chain joins TRBV11-2 to TRBJ2-3, with D perhaps matching TRBD2 (6 bases). V lost 1 base and J 0 bases, leaving 11 bases between the germline ends. The V gene's germline CDR1 is SGHAT and CDR2 FQNNGV. CDR3 length equals 16 residues. The DNA of the CDR3 is TGTGCCAGCAGCTTAGGCGGAGGGACTAGCACAGATACGCAGTATTTT. Its protein product is CASSLGGGTSTDTQYF. The whole variable domain, filled in from reference TRBV11-2 and TRBJ2-3, reads EAGVAQSPRYKIIEKRQSVAFWCNPISGHATLYWYQQILGQGPKLLIQFQNNGVVDDSQLPKDRFSAERLKGVDSTLKIQPAKLEDSAVYLCASSLGGGTSTDTQYFGPGTRLTVL.

J is TRBJ1-5 and V is TRBV19, with D unresolved. V was pared by 3 bases and J by 8 bases, with 11 bases between. Germline V gives CDR1 LNHDA, CDR2 SQIVND (reference sequence). The CDR3 is made up of 13 amino acids. DNA for the CDR3: TGTGCCAGTAGTATGGTCCTGGGTGAGCCCCAGCATTTT. Residues: CASSMVLGEPQHF.

The V call is TRBV19, the J call TRBJ1-5, with TRBD1 as a possible D gene (5 bases). CDR1 and CDR2 from the germline V gene are LNHDA and SQIVND (reference sequence). Trimming cost V 5 bases and J 0 bases, with 14 bases left between them. The CDR3 covers 16 residues. CDR3 bases: TGTGCCAGTAGTTCAACCGGGGGATATAGCAATCAGCCCCAGCATTTT. This translates into CASSSTGGYSNQPQHF.

The rearrangement joins TRBV21-1 to TRBJ2-7; the table's D call, TRBD1, was not checked against the DNA. TRBV21-1 is deemed a pseudogene. The length of the CDR3 is 15 residues. The CDR3 sequence is CASSKLGTKRDEQYF. The CDR3, as DNA: TGTGCCAGCAGCAAATTGGGGACAAAGAGGGACGAGCAGTACTTC.

The chain recombines TRBV9 with TRBJ1-3, with 9 bases lining up with TRBD1. The CDR3 has 16 residues. Trimming at V came to 3 bases and at J to 0 bases, leaving 4 bases not matched to a gene. Germline lookup yields CDR1 SGDLS and CDR2 YYNGEE. The DNA for the CDR3 is TGTGCCAGCAGCGCCGGGACAGGGAGCTCTGGAAACACCATATATTTT. Protein sequence: CASSAGTGSSGNTIYF.

The chain uses TRBV7-7 and TRBJ2-1; D is unclear. V was cut by 2 bases and J by 5 bases, with 13 bases left in between. The germline gives CDR1 SSHAT, CDR2 FNYEAQ (reference sequence). The CDR3 has 15 residues. The CDR3 is CASSLNQASDNEQFF. In nucleotides, the CDR3 is TGTGCCAGCAGCTTAAACCAGGCATCCGACAATGAGCAGTTCTTC. The whole variable domain, remainder taken from reference TRBV7-7 and TRBJ2-1, is GAGVSQSPRYKVTKRGQDVTLRCDPISSHATLYWYQQALGQGPEFLTYFNYEAQPDKSGLPSDRFSAERPEGSISTLTIQRTEQRDSAMYRCASSLNQASDNEQFFGPGTRLTVL.

This chain connects TRBV3-1 (or the pseudogene TRBV3-2) to TRBJ1-6; D call uncertain. The germline V gene has CDR1 LGHDT and CDR2 YNNKEL (reference sequence). V was cut by 1 base and J by 0 bases, with 16 bases left in between. The CDR3 is made up of 19 amino acids. In DNA, the CDR3 is TGTGCCAGCAGCCAAGGATTGTCCCACGCGAGCTCCTATAATTCACCCCTCCACTTT. This codes for CASSQGLSHASSYNSPLHF.

The CDR3 is CASRDDHTEAFF. DNA of the CDR3: TGTGCCAGCAGAGACGACCACACTGAAGCTTTCTTT. The chain employs TRBV28 and TRBJ1-1; D is ambiguous. The CDR3 totals 12 residues. Deletions cut 6 bases from V and 3 bases from J, with 8 bases between. Germline V gene data show CDR1 as MDHEN and CDR2 as SYDVKM.

On this clone itself: A junction end diverges from the germline sequence, so it may reflect a read error. The chain recombines TRBV5-6 with TRBJ2-5; D is unclear. This CDR3 contains 13 residues. Germline V gives CDR1 SGHDT, CDR2 YYEEEE. This CDR3 is CASSPLEEETQYF. The CDR3 DNA is TGTGCCAGCAGCCCCCTAGAGGAAGAAACCCAGTACTTC. The full variable domain, completed using reference TRBV5-6 and TRBJ2-5, is DAGVTQSPTHLIKTRGQQVTLRCSPKSGHDTVSWYQQALGQGPQFIFQYYEEEERQRGNFPDRFSGHQFPNYSSELNVNALLLGDSALYLCASSPLEEETQYFGPGTRLLVL.

The gene calls are TRBV7-9 and TRBJ2-5; tentatively, D is TRBD1 (6 bases). CDR1 is SEHNR and CDR2 is FQNEAQ in the germline V gene (reference sequence). V gave up 2 bases and J gave up 2 bases, with 15 bases separating them. This CDR3 contains 16 residues. The CDR3 DNA follows: TGTGCCAGCAGCTTATTTACAGGGCGCCCTCAAGAGACCCAGTACTTC. This translates into CASSLFTGRPQETQYF.

The chain has TRBV4-1 and TRBJ1-6; tentatively, D is TRBD1 (5 bases). Trimming cost V 0 bases and J 8 bases, with 11 bases left between them. Germline-derived CDR1 and CDR2 are MGHRA and YSYEKL. The CDR3 extends over 15 amino acids. The CDR3 sequence: CASSQESVGDSPLHF. In nucleotides, the CDR3 is TGCGCCAGCAGCCAAGAAAGTGTGGGGGATTCACCCCTCCACTTT.

V and J are TRBV28 and TRBJ2-3; D might be TRBD2 (6 bases). The ends were cut back, 3 bases at V and 3 bases at J, with 10 bases in the middle. The germline V gene encodes CDR1 MDHEN and CDR2 SYDVKM. This CDR3 has 14 amino acids. CDR3 nucleotide sequence: TGTGCCAGCAGTTTGGGGCGGGGTACAGATACGCAGTATTTT. Its translation is CASSLGRGTDTQYF.

The chain has TRBV4-1 and TRBJ2-1; TRBD2 matches at 8 bases. The ends lost 0 bases at V and 3 bases at J; junction bases unmatched: 7. This CDR3 has 17 residues. Germline V lookup: CDR1 MGHRA, CDR2 YSYEKL. Here the CDR3 DNA reads TGCGCCAGCAGCCAAGATGTTCGGGGGGGGCTCTACAATGAGCAGTTCTTC. Translated, it gives CASSQDVRGGLYNEQFF.

This clone was recorded only once. This sequence joins TRBV7-8 and TRBJ2-3; unclear D gene. V was cut by 1 base and J by 11 bases, with 13 bases left in between. Germline CDR1 and CDR2: SGHVS and FQNEAQ. The CDR3 loop spans 13 amino acids. Written as DNA, the CDR3 is TGTGCCAGCAGCTTAGGACCACAAAGGGTGCAGTATTTT. It specifies CASSLGPQRVQYF.

The V call is TRBV30, the J call TRBJ2-2, with 7 bases lining up with TRBD1. CDR1 is GTSNPN, CDR2 SVGIG, per germline (reference sequence). J gave up 5 bases and V 3 bases, and 3 bases lay outside the gene matches. This CDR3 has 13 amino acids. The DNA of the CDR3 is TGTGCCTGGAGCCCGACAGGGACCGGGGAGCTGTTTTTT. It codes for CAWSPTGTGELFF.

The chain carries TRBV4-1 and TRBJ2-5; TRBD2 might be the D (6 bases). Germline CDR1 and CDR2: MGHRA and YSYEKL. The CDR3 covers 15 residues. Trimming cost V 1 base and J 5 bases, with 14 bases left between them. The DNA of the CDR3 is TGCGCCAGCAGCCAAGTAGTGGGAGGTGCCGAGACCCAGTACTTC. This translates into CASSQVVGGAETQYF.